This T cell receptor (beta chain) appears in the sequencing data of a study of blood T cell repertoires in COVID-19. Study-level information: The origin of the acute and convalescent COVID-19 samples was the United States, Italy and Spain.

Data came from immunoSEQ multiplex PCR; TCRdb stores just in-frame clones and leaves some out. The sample comprises about 110,000 clones, approximately 67% of which are singletons, and roughly 7.5% rests with the top ten. Germline CDR1 reads SGHTA; CDR2 reads FQGNSA. V was clipped by 5 bases and J by 6 bases; unmatched bases: 9. The CDR3 contains 16 residues. The V and J genes are TRBV7-2 and TRBJ1-6; 8 bases fit TRBD1. This TCR was recovered from a woman aged 55-75 years with acute or convalescent COVID-19. Sequenced material: peripheral blood. CDR3 sequence: CASSIRTGFSNSPLHF. The CDR3 nucleotides are TGTGCCAGCAGCATCCGGACAGGGTTTAGTAATTCACCCCTCCACTTT.